This TCR beta chain was identified in a study of blood T cell repertoires in COVID-19. Across the study: Donors in the United States, Italy and Spain gave samples during acute or convalescent COVID-19. T cells, B-cell-depleted T cells, or PBMCs provided the cDNA or gDNA that served as material.

This CDR3 comprises 15 residues. J was trimmed by 2 bases and V by 4 bases; bases with no gene match: 7. Germline CDR1 is MNHEY and CDR2 is SVGEGT. Per the study methods: For nucleated cells, counts were estimated from reference gene primer amplification. Using immunoSEQ multiplex PCR, the repertoire was profiled, and TCRdb retains in-frame clones only, with some absent. V, J and clone size reflect that table, while D and trimming were determined from the DNA. The repertoire consists of some 87,000 clones, with around three quarters occurring once and the leading ten covering around 21%. This clone is a singleton in its sample.

The TCR was taken from a woman aged 80 or over with active or convalescent COVID-19. What was sequenced was peripheral blood. The chain couples TRBV6-2 or TRBV6-3 to TRBJ1-1; TRBD1 aligns across 7 bases. In nucleotides, the CDR3 is TGTGCCAGCAGTTCCGCCGGGACAGCTAACACTGAAGCTTTCTTT. Translation: CASSSAGTANTEAFF.